There are many counts of the clone carrying this T cell receptor beta chain. Its antigen is undetermined. The lymph nodes were axillary draining lymph nodes from breast cancer patients. This sample was included in a study of breast tumors, draining lymph nodes, adjacent tissues. Notes on the study in general: Findings are consistent with lymph node origin and intratumoral expansion of most tumor T cells. That most tumor T cells come from lymph nodes remained unproven. Tumor and nontumor repertoires were significantly more similar in luminal-like than in basal-like breast cancer.

V dropped 4 bases and J dropped 0 bases, with 11 bases sitting between them. From germline, CDR1 is SGHKS and CDR2 YYEKEE (reference sequence). The CDR3 length is 15 residues. TCRdb reprocessed the multiplex PCR reads via MiXCR and lists one record per CDR3 protein. The table lists about 270,000 distinct CDR3 sequences, 30% to 35% of them singletons. The rearrangement joins TRBV5-5 to TRBJ1-3, with D unresolved. The source is a female donor with breast cancer. Some clones in this sample may be carry-over from other donors' samples. Material for sequencing was axillary lymph node tissue. The CDR3 DNA reads TGTGCCAGCAGCATTGAATTTTACTCTGGAAACACCATATATTTT. This sequence encodes CASSIEFYSGNTIYF.